This entry lists 14 T cell receptor beta chains sequenced from one sample in a study of shared clonotypes between healthy human individuals. Repertoires were generated with immunoSEQ multiplex PCR, while TCRdb's copy carries only in-frame clones and drops some. The top ten hold approximately 0.35% of the sample, which has some 2.4 million clones, roughly 93% seen once. Sequenced input: naive CD4+ T cells from PBMCs. Noted subset: CD45RA+ positively selected. The receptor set was obtained from a man in his late teens or twenties in good health. Some clones in this sample may be carry-over from other donors' samples.

This chain connects TRBV9 to TRBJ1-5; possible D gene TRBD1, 6 bases. The germline V gene has CDR1 SGDLS and CDR2 YYNGEE. The CDR3 contains 15 residues. V was shortened by 3 bases and J by 7 bases, with 17 bases between the two germline ends. The CDR3: CASSGSAGVGQPQHF. The CDR3 DNA follows: TGTGCCAGCAGCGGGAGCGCAGGGGTTGGGCAGCCCCAGCATTTT.

The chain is built from TRBV6-1 and TRBJ2-1; D is uncertain. From germline, CDR1 is MNHNS and CDR2 SASEGT. With 3 bases removed from V and 6 bases from J, the gap between germline ends came to 9 bases. CDR3 length: 13 amino acids. CDR3 region: CASSDLWVNEQFF. In DNA, the CDR3 is TGTGCCAGCAGTGATTTATGGGTCAATGAGCAGTTCTTC.

This clone came up a few times. The chain uses TRBV23-1 and TRBJ1-2, with unresolved D. TRBV23-1 is recorded as an ORF, its role being uncertain. The germline V and J ends were trimmed by 0 bases and 11 bases, with 10 bases remaining between them. This CDR3 is 12 amino acids long. CDR3 amino acids: CASSQSKGQYTF. CDR3 bases: TGCGCCAGCAGTCAATCTAAAGGGCAGTACACCTTC.

The chain joins TRBV7-3 to TRBJ2-1; 9 bases line up with TRBD2. CDR1 and CDR2 from the germline V gene are SGHTA and FQGTGA. The CDR3 consists of 19 residues. Trimming at V came to 2 bases and at J to 3 bases, leaving 14 bases not matched to a gene. The CDR3 sequence: CASSLGSPTSGGIYNEQFF. CDR3 nucleotide sequence: TGTGCCAGCAGCTTAGGGTCACCCACAAGCGGGGGGATCTACAATGAGCAGTTCTTC.

The CDR3 bases are TGTGCCAGCAGCGAACAGAGCCAAGAGACCCAGTACTTC. It translates to CASSEQSQETQYF. This sequence joins TRBV7-3 and TRBJ2-5; D gene ambiguous. The CDR3 is 13 amino acids. In germline, CDR1 is SGHTA, CDR2 FQGTGA. The V end lost 5 bases, the J end lost 1 base, and 8 bases lay between the germline ends.

The chain has TRBV11-2 and TRBJ2-5; D may be TRBD1 (5 bases). The V and J ends lost 5 bases and 2 bases respectively, with 12 bases between them. CDR1 and CDR2 (germline): SGHAT, FQNNGV. This CDR3 is built from 14 residues. CDR3 residues: CASSKRTPQETQYF. CDR3 sequence (DNA): TGTGCCAGCAGCAAAAGGACACCTCAAGAGACCCAGTACTTC.

Concerning this clone itself: This sample also contains other DNA sequences that code for the same CDR3. This chain connects TRBV5-1 to TRBJ2-7; 7 bases agree with TRBD2. Unmatched junction bases numbered 8, after V lost 5 bases and J lost 0 bases. The CDR3 has 15 amino acids. CDR1 is SGHRS and CDR2 is YFSETQ in the germline V gene. This CDR3 reads CASSPGLTSSYEQYF. CDR3 in DNA: TGCGCCAGCAGTCCGGGACTAACCTCCTCCTACGAGCAGTACTTC. The whole variable domain, remainder taken from reference TRBV5-1 and TRBJ2-7, is KAGVTQTPRYLIKTRGQQVTLSCSPISGHRSVSWYQQTPGQGLQFLFEYFSETQRNKGNFPGRFSGRQFSNSRSEMNVSTLELGDSALYLCASSPGLTSSYEQYFGPGTRLTVT.

The chain is built from TRBV21-1 and TRBJ1-2. TRBV21-1 represents a pseudogene. The CDR3 consists of 14 residues. As DNA, the CDR3 is TGTGCCAGCAGCAAAGATCCAGGACCGGGGGGCTACACCTTC. Its protein is CASSKDPGPGGYTF.

V is TRBV9 and J is TRBJ1-3, with D uncertain. The CDR3 extends over 15 amino acids. V lost 4 bases, J lost 2 bases, and 13 bases lay in between. The germline V gene encodes CDR1 SGDLS and CDR2 YYNGEE. The CDR3 bases are TGTGCCAGCAGCCTTCTTGGTGGCGCTGGAAACACCATATATTTT. Protein product: CASSLLGGAGNTIYF. Filled out from reference TRBV9 and TRBJ1-3, the complete variable domain reads DSGVTQTPKHLITATGQRVTLRCSPRSGDLSVYWYQQSLDQGLQFLIQYYNGEERAKGNILERFSAQQFPDLHSELNLSSLELGDSALYFCASSLLGGAGNTIYFGEGSWLTVV.

The chain recombines TRBV21-1 with TRBJ1-4. TRBV21-1 is assigned pseudogene status. The CDR3 is made up of 15 amino acids. The DNA of the CDR3 is TGTGCCAGCAGCAAAGCTGGGGGGGGTAATGAAAAACTGTTTTTT. It encodes CASSKAGGGNEKLFF.

The V gene is TRBV19, the J gene TRBJ2-3; D gene ambiguous. Germline values: CDR1 LNHDA, CDR2 SQIVND (reference sequence). Trimming removed 5 bases at V and 1 base at J, with 13 bases between. The CDR3 sequence is 15 residues long. The CDR3 region is CASSLGYWGTDTQYF. Written as DNA, the CDR3 is TGTGCCAGTAGTTTGGGCTACTGGGGCACAGATACGCAGTATTTT.

The rearrangement links TRBV7-3 to TRBJ2-1, with 9 nucleotides matching TRBD1. J lost 5 bases, V lost 6 bases, and 11 bases had no gene match. The CDR3 is 16 residues long. Germline CDR1 is SGHTA and CDR2 is FQGTGA. CDR3 bases: TGTGCCAGCAGTCAAACTCCGGGACAGGGAAACAATGAGCAGTTCTTC. As protein: CASSQTPGQGNNEQFF. Supplemented by reference TRBV7-3 and TRBJ2-1, the full variable domain reads GAGVSQTPSNKVTEKGKYVELRCDPISGHTALYWYRQSLGQGPEFLIYFQGTGAADDSGLPNDRFFAVRPEGSVSTLKIQRTERGDSAVYLCASSQTPGQGNNEQFFGPGTRLTVL.

The V call is TRBV5-4, the J call TRBJ2-7, with 10 nucleotides matching TRBD2. V lost 5 bases and J lost 1; bases outside the gene matches: 6. Germline CDR1 and CDR2: SGHNT and YYREEE (reference sequence). The CDR3 is 15 amino acids. The chain's CDR3 is CASRATSGSSYEQYF. The CDR3 bases are TGTGCCAGCAGGGCGACTAGCGGGTCTTCCTACGAGCAGTACTTC.

A word on this clone: The same CDR3 can be traced to other DNA sequences in this sample. The V call is TRBV6-5, the J call TRBJ2-3; 7 bases align to TRBD1. The CDR3 covers 12 residues. Germline V lookup: CDR1 MNHEY, CDR2 SVGAGI. J was trimmed by 9 bases and V by 2 bases; bases with no gene match: 2. The CDR3 nucleotides read TGTGCCAGCAGTTACCCACAGGGGACGCAGTATTTT. This codes for CASSYPQGTQYF.